This T cell receptor beta chain is from a study of blood T cells in healthy people across ages. This clonotype came up many times. Its antigen is unidentified. Germline lookup yields CDR1 SQVTM and CDR2 ANQGSEA. This CDR3 contains 12 residues. V dropped 4 bases and J dropped 7 bases, with 11 bases sitting between them. Findings and limits, study-wide: It was held that diversity estimates obtained from one million T cells represented underestimates.

A second about 6 to 12 cycle PCR used barcoded and J-beta primers. TCRdb reanalysed the 5' RACE reads using MiXCR and keeps one entry per CDR3 protein. The profile shows approximately 810,000 distinct CDR3 sequences, 29% of them singletons. This sequence joins TRBV29-1 and TRBJ2-4; D possibly corresponds to TRBD1 (6 bases). The clonotype originates from a woman aged 80 or over in good health. The sequenced sample was blood. CDR3 bases: TGCAGCGTTGGGTCCAGGGGTAACATTCAGTACTTC. This encodes CSVGSRGNIQYF.